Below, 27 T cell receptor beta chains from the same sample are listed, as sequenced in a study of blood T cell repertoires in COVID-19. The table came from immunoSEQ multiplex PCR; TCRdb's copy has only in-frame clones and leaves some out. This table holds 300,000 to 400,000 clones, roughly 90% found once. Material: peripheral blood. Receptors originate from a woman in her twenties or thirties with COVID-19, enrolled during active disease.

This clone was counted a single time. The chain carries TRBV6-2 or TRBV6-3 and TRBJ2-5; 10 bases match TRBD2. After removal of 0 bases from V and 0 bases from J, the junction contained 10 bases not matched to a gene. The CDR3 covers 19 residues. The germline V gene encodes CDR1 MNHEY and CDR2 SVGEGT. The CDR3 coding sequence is TGTGCCAGCAGTTACTCATCCGGGACTAGCGATGCCCACCAAGAGACCCAGTACTTC. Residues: CASSYSSGTSDAHQETQYF.

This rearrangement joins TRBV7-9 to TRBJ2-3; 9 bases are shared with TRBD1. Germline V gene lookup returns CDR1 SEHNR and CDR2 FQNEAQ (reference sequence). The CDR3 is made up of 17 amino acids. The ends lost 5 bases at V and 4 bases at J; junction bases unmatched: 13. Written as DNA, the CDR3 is TGTGCCAGCAGCCCCCTAGAAGGACAGGGGCCATCAGATACGCAGTATTTT. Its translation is CASSPLEGQGPSDTQYF.

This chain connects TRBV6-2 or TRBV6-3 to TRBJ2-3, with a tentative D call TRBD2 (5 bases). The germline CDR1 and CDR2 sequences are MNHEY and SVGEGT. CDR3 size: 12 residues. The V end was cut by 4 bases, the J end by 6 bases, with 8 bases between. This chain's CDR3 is CASSSGGDTQYF. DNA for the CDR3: TGTGCCAGCAGTTCCGGCGGGGATACGCAGTATTTT.

The CDR3 protein is CASSPGQGLGGYTF. The DNA of the CDR3 is TGTGCCAGCAGCCCGGGACAGGGGCTGGGTGGCTACACCTTC. This chain connects TRBV7-9 to TRBJ1-2; the match to TRBD1 covers 10 bases. V shed 5 bases, J shed 7 bases, and the junction held 7 bases outside the gene matches. CDR3 length equals 14 residues. Germline V lookup: CDR1 SEHNR, CDR2 FQNEAQ (reference sequence).

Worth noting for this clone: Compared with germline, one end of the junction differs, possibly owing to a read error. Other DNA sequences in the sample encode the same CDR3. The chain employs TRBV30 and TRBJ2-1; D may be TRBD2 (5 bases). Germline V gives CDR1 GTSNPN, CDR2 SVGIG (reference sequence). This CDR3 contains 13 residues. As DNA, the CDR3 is TGCGCCTGGAATCAGCGGAGGCCAAATGAGCAGTTCTTC. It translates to CAWNQRRPNEQFF.

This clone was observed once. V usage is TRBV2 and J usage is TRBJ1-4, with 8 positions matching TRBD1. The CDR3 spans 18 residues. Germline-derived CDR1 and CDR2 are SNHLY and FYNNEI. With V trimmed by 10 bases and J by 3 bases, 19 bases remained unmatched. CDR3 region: CATYYRQGTQQANEKLFF. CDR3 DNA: TGTGCCACCTACTACAGACAGGGGACCCAACAGGCTAATGAAAAACTGTTTTTT.

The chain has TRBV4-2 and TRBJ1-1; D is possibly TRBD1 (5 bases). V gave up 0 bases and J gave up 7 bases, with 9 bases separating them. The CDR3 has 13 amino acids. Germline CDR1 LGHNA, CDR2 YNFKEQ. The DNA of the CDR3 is TGTGCCAGCAGCCAAGATCGGCAGGGTGAAGCTTTCTTT. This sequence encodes CASSQDRQGEAFF.

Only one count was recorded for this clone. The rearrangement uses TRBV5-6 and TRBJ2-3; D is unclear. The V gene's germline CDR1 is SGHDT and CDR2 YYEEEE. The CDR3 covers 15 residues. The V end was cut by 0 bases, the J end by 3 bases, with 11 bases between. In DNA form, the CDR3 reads TGTGCCAGCAGCTTGGTCGCCCTATTAACAGATACGCAGTATTTT. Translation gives CASSLVALLTDTQYF.

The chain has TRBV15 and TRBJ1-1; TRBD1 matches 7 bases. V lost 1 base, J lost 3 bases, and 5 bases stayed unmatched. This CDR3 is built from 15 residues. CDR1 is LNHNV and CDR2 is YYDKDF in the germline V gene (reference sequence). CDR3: CATSRGEGAYTEAFF. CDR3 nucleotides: TGTGCCACCAGCAGAGGAGAGGGGGCATACACTGAAGCTTTCTTT. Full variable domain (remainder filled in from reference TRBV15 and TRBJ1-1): DAMVIQNPRYQVTQFGKPVTLSCSQTLNHNVMYWYQQKSSQAPKLLFHYYDKDFNNEADTPDNFQSRRPNTSFCFLDIRSPGLGDTAMYLCATSRGEGAYTEAFFGQGTRLTVV.

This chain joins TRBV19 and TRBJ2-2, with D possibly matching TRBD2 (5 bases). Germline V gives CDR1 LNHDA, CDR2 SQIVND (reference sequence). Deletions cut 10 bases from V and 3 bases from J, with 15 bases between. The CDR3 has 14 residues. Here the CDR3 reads CATRGYRYTGELFF. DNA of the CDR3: TGTGCCACCCGAGGGTACAGATACACCGGGGAGCTGTTTTTT.

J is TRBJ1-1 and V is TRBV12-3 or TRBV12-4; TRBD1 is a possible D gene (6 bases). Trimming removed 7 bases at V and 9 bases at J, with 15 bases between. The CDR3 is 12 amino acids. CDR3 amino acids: CASIGGGQQAFF. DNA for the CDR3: TGTGCCAGCATCGGGGGGGGGCAACAAGCTTTCTTT.

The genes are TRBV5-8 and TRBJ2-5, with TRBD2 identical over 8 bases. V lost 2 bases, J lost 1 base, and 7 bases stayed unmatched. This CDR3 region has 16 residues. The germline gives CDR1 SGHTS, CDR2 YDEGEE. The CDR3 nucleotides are TGTGCCAGCAGCTTTATAGCGGGGCACCTCCAAGAGACCCAGTACTTC. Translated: CASSFIAGHLQETQYF.

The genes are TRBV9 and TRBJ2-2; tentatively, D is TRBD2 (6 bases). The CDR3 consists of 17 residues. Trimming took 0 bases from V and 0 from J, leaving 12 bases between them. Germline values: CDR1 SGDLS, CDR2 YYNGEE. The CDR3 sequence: CASSVVFSGTNTGELFF. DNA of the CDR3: TGTGCCAGCAGCGTAGTTTTTAGCGGAACGAACACCGGGGAGCTGTTTTTT.

CDR3 loop: CASSPPSRDYGYTF. The CDR3 DNA is TGTGCCAGCTCACCGCCCTCCCGGGACTATGGCTACACCTTC. The chain combines TRBV18 with TRBJ1-2; D remains unclear. The CDR3 contains 14 residues. The V gene's germline CDR1 is KGHSH and CDR2 LQKENI. The germline V and J ends were trimmed by 3 bases and 3 bases, with 11 bases remaining between them.

The CDR3 bases are TGTGCCAGTAGTAGACAGGTAAATCAGCCCCAGCATTTT. Amino acid sequence: CASSRQVNQPQHF. The gene calls are TRBV19 and TRBJ1-5; tentatively, D is TRBD1 (6 bases). Per the germline V gene, CDR1 is LNHDA and CDR2 is SQIVND (reference sequence). The CDR3 has 13 amino acids. Deletions cut 4 bases from V and 4 bases from J, with 8 bases between.

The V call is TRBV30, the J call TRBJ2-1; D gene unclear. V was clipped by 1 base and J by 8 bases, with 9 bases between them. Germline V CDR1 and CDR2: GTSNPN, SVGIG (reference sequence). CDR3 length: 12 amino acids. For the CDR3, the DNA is TGTGCCTGGAGTGCTACTTTAGATGAGCAGTTCTTC. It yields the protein CAWSATLDEQFF.

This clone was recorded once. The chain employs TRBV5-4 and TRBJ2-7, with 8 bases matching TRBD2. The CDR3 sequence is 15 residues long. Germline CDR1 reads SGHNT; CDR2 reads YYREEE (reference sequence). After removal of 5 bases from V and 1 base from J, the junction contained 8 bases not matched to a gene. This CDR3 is CASSAGGSASYEQYF. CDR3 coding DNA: TGTGCCAGCAGTGCGGGGGGCTCGGCTTCCTACGAGCAGTACTTC.

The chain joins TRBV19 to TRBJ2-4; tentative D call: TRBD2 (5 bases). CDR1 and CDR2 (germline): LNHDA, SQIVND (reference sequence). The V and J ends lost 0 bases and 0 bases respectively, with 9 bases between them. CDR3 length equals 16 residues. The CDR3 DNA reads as TGTGCCAGTAGTATAGATCACCGGGGAGCCAAAAACATTCAGTACTTC. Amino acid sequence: CASSIDHRGAKNIQYF.

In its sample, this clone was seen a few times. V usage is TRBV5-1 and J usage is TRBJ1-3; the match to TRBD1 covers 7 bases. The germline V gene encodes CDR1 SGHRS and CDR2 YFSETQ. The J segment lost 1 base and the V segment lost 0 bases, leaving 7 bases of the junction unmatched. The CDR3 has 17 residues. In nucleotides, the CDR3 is TGCGCCAGCAGCTTGGGGGGACAGTTTGAATCTGGAAACACCATATATTTT. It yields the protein CASSLGGQFESGNTIYF.

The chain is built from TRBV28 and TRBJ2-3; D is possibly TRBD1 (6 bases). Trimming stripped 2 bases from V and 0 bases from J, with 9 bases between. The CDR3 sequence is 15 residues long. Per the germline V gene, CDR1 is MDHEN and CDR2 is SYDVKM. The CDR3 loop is CASSLGQGSTDTQYF. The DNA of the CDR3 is TGTGCCAGCAGTTTAGGGCAGGGGAGCACAGATACGCAGTATTTT.

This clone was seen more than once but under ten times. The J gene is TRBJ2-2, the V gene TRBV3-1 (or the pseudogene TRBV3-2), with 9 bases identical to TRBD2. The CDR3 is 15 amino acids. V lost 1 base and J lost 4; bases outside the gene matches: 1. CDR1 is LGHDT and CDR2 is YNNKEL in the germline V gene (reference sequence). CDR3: CASSQGRGGTGELFF. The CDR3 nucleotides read TGTGCCAGCAGCCAAGGGCGGGGGGGCACCGGGGAGCTGTTTTTT.

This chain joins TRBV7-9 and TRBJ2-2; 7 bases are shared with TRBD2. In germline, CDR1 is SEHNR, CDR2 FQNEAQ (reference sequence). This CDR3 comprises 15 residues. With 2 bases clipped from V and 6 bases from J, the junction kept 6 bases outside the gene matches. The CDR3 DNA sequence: TGTGCCAGCAGCTTATTTGGGGGGGTCGCCGGGGAGCTGTTTTTT. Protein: CASSLFGGVAGELFF.

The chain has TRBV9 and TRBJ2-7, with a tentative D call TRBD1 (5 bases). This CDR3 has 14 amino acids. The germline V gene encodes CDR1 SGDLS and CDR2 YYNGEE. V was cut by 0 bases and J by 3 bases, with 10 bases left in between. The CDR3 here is CASSVGGQGYEQYF. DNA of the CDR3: TGTGCCAGCAGCGTAGGAGGCCAGGGCTACGAGCAGTACTTC.

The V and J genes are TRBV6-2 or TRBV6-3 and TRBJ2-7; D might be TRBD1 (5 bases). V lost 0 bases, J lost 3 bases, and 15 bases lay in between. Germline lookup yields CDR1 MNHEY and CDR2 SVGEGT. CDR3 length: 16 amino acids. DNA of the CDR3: TGTGCCAGCAGTTACTCGACCGAGGACACAATCTACGAGCAGTACTTC. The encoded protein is CASSYSTEDTIYEQYF.

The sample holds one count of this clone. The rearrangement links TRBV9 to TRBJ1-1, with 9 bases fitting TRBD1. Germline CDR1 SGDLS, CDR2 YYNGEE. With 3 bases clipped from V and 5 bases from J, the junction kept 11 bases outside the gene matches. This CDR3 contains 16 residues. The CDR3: CASSANSGTGSTEAFF. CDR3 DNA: TGTGCCAGCAGCGCCAATTCCGGGACAGGGAGTACTGAAGCTTTCTTT.

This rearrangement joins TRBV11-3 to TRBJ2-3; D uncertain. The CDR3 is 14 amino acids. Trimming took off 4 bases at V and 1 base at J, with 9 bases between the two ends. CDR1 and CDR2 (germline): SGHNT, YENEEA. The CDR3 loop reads CASSSPSGTDTQYF. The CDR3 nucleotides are TGTGCCAGCAGCTCACCATCGGGCACAGATACGCAGTATTTT.

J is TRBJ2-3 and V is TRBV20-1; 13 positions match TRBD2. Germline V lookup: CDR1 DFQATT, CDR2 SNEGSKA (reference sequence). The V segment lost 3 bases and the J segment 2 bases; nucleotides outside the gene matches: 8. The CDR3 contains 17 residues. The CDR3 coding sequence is TGCAGTGCTAGTACTAGCGGGAGGGCCGGAGCCACAGATACGCAGTATTTT. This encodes CSASTSGRAGATDTQYF.